This T cell receptor (beta chain) came from a study of OX40 agonist ivuxolimab in advanced cancers. On the study more broadly: Ivuxolimab, an agonist antibody against OX40 (CD134), was given to patients. Three patients, one with hepatocellular carcinoma and two with cutaneous melanoma, responded partially. Study results and limitations: CD8+ T cells averaged more expanded clones than CD4+. Clonal expansion among partial responders at 0.1-3.0 mg/kg ranked near the lowest.

The assay was immunoSEQ multiplex PCR, and TCRdb's table has in-frame clones only and misses some. The sample consists of tens of thousands of clones, 75% to 85% of them appearing once. This clone was counted a few times. Its specificity is not known. V lost 6 bases, J lost 2 bases, and 5 bases stayed unmatched. CDR1 is KGHSH and CDR2 is LQKENI in the germline V gene. The CDR3 length is 14 residues. The chain joins TRBV18 to TRBJ2-5; TRBD2 matches at 8 bases. Sequences were derived from CD4+ or CD8+ T cells sorted from blood, sampled in a trial of the OX40 agonist ivuxolimab. The source is an adult with an advanced solid tumor such as melanoma, head and neck, liver or kidney cancer. Here the CDR3 DNA reads TGTGCCAGCTCTACACTAGCGGTTCAAGAGACCCAGTACTTC. Protein product: CASSTLAVQETQYF.